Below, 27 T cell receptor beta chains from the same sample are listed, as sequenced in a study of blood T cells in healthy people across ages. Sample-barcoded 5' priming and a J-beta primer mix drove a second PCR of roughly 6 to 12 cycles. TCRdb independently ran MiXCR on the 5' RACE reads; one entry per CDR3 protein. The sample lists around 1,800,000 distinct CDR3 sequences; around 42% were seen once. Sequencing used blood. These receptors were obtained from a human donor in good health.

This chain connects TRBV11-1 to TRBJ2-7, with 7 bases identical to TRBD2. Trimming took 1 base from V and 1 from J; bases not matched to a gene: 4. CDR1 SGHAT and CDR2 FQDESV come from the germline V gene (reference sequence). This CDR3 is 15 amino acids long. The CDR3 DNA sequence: TGTGCCAGCAGCTTAGTCCAGCGGGAATCCTACGAGCAGTACTTC. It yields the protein CASSLVQRESYEQYF.

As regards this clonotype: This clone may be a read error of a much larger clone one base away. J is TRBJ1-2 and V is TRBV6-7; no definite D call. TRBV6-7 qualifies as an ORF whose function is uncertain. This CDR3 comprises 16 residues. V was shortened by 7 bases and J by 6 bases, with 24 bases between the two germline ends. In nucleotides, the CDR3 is TGTGCCAGCAACATAGGCCACGGCAGCTACGATCATGGCTACACCTTC. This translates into CASNIGHGSYDHGYTF.

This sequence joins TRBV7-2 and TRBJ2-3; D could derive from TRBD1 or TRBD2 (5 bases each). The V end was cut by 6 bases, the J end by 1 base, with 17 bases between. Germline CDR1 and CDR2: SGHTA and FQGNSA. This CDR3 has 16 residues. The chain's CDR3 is CASSYQVGRGTDTQYF. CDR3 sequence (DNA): TGTGCCAGCAGTTACCAGGTGGGACGGGGCACAGATACGCAGTATTTT.

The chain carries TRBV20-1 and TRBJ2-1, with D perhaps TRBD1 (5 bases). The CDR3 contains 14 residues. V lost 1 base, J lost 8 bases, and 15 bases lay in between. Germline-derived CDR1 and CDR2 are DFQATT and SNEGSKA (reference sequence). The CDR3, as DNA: TGCAGTGCTAGAGGGGGCAGGTTGCAAGATGAGCAGTTCTTC. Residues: CSARGGRLQDEQFF.

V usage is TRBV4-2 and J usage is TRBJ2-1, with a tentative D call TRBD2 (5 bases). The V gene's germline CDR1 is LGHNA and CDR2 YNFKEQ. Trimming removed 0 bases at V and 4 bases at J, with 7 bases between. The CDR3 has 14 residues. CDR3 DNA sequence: TGTGCCAGCAGCCAAGATTGGACTTACAATGAGCAGTTCTTC. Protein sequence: CASSQDWTYNEQFF.

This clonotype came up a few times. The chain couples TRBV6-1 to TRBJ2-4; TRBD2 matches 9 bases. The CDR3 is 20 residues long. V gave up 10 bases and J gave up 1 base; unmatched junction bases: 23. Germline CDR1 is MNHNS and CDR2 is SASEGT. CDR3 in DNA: TGTGCCACCTCCCGGGGGGCTAGCGGGGATCGTGGTATGGCCAAAAACATTCAGTACTTC. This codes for CATSRGASGDRGMAKNIQYF.

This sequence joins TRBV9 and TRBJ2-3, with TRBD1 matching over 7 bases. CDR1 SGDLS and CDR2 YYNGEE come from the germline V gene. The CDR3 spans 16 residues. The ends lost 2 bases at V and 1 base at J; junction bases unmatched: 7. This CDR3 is CASSVIGTARTDTQYF. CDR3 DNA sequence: TGTGCCAGCAGCGTGATCGGGACAGCTCGCACAGATACGCAGTATTTT. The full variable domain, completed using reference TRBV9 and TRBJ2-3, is DSGVTQTPKHLITATGQRVTLRCSPRSGDLSVYWYQQSLDQGLQFLIQYYNGEERAKGNILERFSAQQFPDLHSELNLSSLELGDSALYFCASSVIGTARTDTQYFGPGTRLTVL.

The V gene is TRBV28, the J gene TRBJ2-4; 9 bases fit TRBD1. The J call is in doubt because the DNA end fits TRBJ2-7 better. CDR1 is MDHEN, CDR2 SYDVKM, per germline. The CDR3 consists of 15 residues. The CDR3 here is CASSPRRTGAGEQYF. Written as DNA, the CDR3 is TGTGCCAGCAGTCCGAGAAGGACAGGGGCAGGCGAGCAGTACTTC.

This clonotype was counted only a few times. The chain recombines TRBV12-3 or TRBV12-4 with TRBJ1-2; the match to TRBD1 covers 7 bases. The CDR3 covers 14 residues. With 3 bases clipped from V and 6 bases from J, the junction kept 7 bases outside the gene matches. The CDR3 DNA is TGTGCCAGCAGTTTGAGACAGGGAGGTCATGGCTACACCTTC. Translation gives CASSLRQGGHGYTF.

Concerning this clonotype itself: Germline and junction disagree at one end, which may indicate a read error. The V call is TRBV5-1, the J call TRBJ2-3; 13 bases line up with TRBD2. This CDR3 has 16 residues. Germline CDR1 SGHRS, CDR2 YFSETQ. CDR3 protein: CASRPTSGGSGDTRYF. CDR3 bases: TGCGCCAGCAGACCGACTAGCGGGGGGTCCGGCGATACGCGGTATTTT.

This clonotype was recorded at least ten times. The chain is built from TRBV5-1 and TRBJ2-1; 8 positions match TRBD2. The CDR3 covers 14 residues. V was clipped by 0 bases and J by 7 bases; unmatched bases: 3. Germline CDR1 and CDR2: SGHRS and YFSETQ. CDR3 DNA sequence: TGCGCCAGCAGCTTGGCCGGGGGGGTGAATGAGCAGTTCTTC. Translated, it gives CASSLAGGVNEQFF.

The CDR3 DNA reads as TGTGCCAGCAGCAAGGACAGGGGTGCCACTGAAGCTTTCTTT. It is translated as CASSKDRGATEAFF. This sequence joins TRBV7-2 and TRBJ1-1; 9 positions match TRBD1. The ends lost 5 bases at V and 4 bases at J; junction bases unmatched: 5. Germline values: CDR1 SGHTA, CDR2 FQGNSA. CDR3 length: 14 amino acids. Variable domain in full (rest from reference TRBV7-2 and TRBJ1-1): GAGVSQSPSNKVTEKGKDVELRCDPISGHTALYWYRQSLGQGLEFLIYFQGNSAPDKSGLPSDRFSAERTGGSVSTLTIQRTQQEDSAVYLCASSKDRGATEAFFGQGTRLTVV.

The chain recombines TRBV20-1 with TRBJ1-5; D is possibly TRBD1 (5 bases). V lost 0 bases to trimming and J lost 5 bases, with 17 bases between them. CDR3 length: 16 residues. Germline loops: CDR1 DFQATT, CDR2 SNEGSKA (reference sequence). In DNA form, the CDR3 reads TGCAGTGCTAGAGATCGTAGGGCAGGGATCGATCAGCCCCAGCATTTT. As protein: CSARDRRAGIDQPQHF.

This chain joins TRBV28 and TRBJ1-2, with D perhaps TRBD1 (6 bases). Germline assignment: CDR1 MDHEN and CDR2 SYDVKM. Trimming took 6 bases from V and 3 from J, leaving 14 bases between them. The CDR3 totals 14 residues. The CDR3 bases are TGTGCCAGCAGCCAAGGGGGGGACCACTATGGCTACACCTTC. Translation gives CASSQGGDHYGYTF.

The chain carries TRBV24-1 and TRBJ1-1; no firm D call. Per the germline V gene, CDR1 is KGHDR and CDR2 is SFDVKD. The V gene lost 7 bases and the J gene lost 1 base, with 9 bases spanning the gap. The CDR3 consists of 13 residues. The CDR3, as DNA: TGTGCCACCAGAGGAGTGTCGAACACTGAAGCTTTCTTT. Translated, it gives CATRGVSNTEAFF.

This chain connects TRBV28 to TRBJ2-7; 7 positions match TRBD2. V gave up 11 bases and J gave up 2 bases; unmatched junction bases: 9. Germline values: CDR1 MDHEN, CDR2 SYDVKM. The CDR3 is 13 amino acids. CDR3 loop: CAGGTGTTYEQYF. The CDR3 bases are TGTGCCGGCGGGACCGGGACTACCTACGAGCAGTACTTC.

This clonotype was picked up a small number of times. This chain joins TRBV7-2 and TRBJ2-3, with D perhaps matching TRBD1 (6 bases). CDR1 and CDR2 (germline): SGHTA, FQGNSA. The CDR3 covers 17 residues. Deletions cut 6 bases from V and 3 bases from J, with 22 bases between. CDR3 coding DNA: TGTGCCAGCAGTACTTGGAGACAGGCAAGGGTGACAGATACGCAGTATTTT. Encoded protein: CASSTWRQARVTDTQYF.

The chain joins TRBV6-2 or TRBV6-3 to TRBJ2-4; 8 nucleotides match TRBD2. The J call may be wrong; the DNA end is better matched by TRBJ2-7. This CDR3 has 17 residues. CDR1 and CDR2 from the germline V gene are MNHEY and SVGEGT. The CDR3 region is CASSYSGIAGISHEQYF. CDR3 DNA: TGTGCCAGCAGTTACTCGGGGATAGCGGGGATTAGCCACGAGCAGTACTTC.

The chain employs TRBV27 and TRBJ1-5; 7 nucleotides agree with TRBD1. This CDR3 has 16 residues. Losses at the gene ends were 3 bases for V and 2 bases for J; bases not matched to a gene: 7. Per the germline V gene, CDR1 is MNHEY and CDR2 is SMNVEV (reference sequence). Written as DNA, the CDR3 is TGTGCCAGCAGTTTGGCAAACAGGGGCGGCAATCAGCCCCAGCATTTT. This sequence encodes CASSLANRGGNQPQHF.

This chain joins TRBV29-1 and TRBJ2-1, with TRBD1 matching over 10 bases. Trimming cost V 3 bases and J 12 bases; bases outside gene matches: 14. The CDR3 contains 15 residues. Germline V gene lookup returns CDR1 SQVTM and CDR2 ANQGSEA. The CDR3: CSVDRTGGSTVGQFF. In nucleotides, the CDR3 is TGCAGCGTTGATAGGACAGGGGGATCTACAGTGGGGCAGTTCTTC.

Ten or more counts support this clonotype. The CDR3 nucleotides read TGTGCCAGCAGCTCACAGGGGAATCAGCCCCAGCATTTT. This encodes CASSSQGNQPQHF. The genes are TRBV7-2 and TRBJ1-5; TRBD1 matches at 7 bases. With 4 bases clipped from V and 4 bases from J, the junction kept 1 base outside the gene matches. The CDR3 sequence is 13 residues long. Germline V gene data show CDR1 as SGHTA and CDR2 as FQGNSA.

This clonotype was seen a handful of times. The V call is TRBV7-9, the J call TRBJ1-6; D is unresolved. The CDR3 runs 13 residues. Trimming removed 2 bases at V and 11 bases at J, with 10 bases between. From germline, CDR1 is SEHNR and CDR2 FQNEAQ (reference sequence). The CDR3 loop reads CASSLSSETPLHF. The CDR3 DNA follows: TGTGCCAGCAGCTTATCCAGCGAGACACCCCTCCACTTT.

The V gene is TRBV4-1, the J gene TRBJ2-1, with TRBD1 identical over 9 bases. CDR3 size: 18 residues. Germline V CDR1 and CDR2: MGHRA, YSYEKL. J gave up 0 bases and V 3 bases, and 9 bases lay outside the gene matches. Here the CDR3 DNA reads TGCGCCAGCAGCCATCTGCTACAGGGGGCCAGCTCCTACAATGAGCAGTTCTTC. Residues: CASSHLLQGASSYNEQFF.

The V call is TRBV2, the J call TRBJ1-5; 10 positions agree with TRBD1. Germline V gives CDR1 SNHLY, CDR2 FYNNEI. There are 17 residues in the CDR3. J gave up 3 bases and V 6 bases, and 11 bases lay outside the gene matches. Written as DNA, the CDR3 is TGTGCCAGCAGGTCGGACAGGGGGGGAACTGACAATCAGCCCCAGCATTTT. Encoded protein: CASRSDRGGTDNQPQHF. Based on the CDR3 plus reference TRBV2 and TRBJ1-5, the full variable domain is EPEVTQTPSHQVTQMGQEVILRCVPISNHLYFYWYRQILGQKVEFLVSFYNNEISEKSEIFDDQFSVERPDGSNFTLKIRSTKLEDSAMYFCASRSDRGGTDNQPQHFGDGTRLSIL.

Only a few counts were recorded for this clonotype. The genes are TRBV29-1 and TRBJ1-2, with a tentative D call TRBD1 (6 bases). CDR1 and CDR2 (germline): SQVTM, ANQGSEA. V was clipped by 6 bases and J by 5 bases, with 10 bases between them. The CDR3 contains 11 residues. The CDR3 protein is CSVPGVYGYTF. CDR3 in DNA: TGCAGCGTCCCAGGGGTTTATGGCTACACCTTC.

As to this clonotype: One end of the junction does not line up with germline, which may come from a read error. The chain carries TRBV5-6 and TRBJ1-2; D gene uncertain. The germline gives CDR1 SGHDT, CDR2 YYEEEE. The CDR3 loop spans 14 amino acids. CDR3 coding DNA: TGTACCAGCAGCTTGGGTGGGCAGAACTATGGCTACACCTTC. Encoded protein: CTSSLGGQNYGYTF.

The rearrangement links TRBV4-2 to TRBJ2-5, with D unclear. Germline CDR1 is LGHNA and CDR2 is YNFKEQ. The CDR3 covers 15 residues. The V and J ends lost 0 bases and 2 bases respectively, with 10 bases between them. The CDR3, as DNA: TGTGCCAGCAGCCAAGATAGTCTGTTACAAGAGACCCAGTACTTC. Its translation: CASSQDSLLQETQYF.